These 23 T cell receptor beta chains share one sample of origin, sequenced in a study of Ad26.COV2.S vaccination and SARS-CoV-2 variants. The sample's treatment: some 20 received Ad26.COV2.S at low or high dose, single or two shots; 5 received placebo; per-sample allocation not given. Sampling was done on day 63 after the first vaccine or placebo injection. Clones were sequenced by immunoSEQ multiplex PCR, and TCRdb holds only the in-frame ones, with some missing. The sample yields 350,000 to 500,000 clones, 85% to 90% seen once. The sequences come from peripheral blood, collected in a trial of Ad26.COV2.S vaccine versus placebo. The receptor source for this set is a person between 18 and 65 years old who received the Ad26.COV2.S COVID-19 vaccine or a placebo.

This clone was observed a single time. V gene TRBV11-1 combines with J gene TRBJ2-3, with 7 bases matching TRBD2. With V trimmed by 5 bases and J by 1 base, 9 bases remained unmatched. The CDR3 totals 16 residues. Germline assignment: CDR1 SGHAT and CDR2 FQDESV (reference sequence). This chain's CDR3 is CASSHRRLAGTDTQYF. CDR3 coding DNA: TGTGCCAGCAGCCACCGCCGGCTAGCGGGCACAGATACGCAGTATTTT.

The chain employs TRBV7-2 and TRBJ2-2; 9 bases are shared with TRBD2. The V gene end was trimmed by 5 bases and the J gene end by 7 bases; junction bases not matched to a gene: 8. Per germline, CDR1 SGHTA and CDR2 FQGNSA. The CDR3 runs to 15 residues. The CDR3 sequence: CASSVSGGADGELFF. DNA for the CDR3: TGTGCCAGCAGCGTTAGCGGGGGCGCGGACGGGGAGCTGTTTTTT.

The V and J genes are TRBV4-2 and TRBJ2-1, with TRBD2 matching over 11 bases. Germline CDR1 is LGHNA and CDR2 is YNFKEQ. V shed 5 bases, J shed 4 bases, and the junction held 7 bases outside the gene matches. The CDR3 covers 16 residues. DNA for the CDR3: TGTGCCAGCAGCTACAAAGGGACTAGCGGTTACAATGAGCAGTTCTTC. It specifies CASSYKGTSGYNEQFF.

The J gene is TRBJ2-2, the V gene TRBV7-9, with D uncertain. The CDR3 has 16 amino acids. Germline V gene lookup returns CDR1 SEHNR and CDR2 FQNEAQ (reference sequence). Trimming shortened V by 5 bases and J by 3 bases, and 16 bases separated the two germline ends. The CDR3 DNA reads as TGTGCCAGCAGCCACTCCTATAAACGGGACACCGGGGAGCTGTTTTTT. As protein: CASSHSYKRDTGELFF.

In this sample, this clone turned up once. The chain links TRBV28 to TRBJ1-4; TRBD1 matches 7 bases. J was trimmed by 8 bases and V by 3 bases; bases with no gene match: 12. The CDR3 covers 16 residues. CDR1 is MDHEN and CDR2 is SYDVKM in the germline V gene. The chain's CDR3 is CASSFSPTGSREKLFF. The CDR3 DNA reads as TGTGCCAGCAGTTTCTCCCCGACAGGGAGTAGGGAAAAACTGTTTTTT.

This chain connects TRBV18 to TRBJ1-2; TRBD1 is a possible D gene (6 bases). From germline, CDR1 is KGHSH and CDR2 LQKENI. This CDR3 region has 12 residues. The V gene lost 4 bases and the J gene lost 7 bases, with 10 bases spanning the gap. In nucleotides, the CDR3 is TGTGCCAGCTCACTACAGGGCTCTGGCTACACCTTC. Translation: CASSLQGSGYTF.

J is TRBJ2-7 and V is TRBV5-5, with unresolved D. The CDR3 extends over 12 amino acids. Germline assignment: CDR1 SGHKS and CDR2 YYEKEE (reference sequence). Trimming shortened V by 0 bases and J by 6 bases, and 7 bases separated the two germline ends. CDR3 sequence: CASSLERVEQYF. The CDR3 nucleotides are TGTGCCAGCAGCTTGGAAAGGGTCGAGCAGTACTTC.

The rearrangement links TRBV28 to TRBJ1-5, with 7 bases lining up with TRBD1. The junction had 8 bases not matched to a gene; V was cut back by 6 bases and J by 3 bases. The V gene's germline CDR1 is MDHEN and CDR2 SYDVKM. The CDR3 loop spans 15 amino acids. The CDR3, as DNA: TGTGCCAGCAGACCGACAGGGAACGCCAATCAGCCCCAGCATTTT. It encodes CASRPTGNANQPQHF.

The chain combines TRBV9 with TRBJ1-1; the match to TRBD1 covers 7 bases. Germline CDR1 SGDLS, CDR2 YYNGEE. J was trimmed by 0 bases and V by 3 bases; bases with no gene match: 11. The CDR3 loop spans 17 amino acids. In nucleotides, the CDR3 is TGTGCCAGCAGCGCCCCAGGACAGGAGCCGATGAACACTGAAGCTTTCTTT. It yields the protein CASSAPGQEPMNTEAFF.

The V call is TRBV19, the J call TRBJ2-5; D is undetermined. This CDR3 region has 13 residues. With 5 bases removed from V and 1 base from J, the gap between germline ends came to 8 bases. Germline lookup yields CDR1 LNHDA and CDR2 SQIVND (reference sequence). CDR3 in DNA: TGTGCCAGTAGTGTGGTTTCCCAAGAGACCCAGTACTTC. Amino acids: CASSVVSQETQYF. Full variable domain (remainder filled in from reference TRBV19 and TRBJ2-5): DGGITQSPKYLFRKEGQNVTLSCEQNLNHDAMYWYRQDPGQGLRLIYYSQIVNDFQKGDIAEGYSVSREKKESFPLTVTSAQKNPTAFYLCASSVVSQETQYFGPGTRLLVL.

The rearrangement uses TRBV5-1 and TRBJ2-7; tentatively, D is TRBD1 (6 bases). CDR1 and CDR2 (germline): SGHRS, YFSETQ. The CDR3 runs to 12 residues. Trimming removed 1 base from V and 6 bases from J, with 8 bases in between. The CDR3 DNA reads TGCGCCAGCAGCTTGACAGGGATCGAGCAGTACTTC. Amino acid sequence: CASSLTGIEQYF.

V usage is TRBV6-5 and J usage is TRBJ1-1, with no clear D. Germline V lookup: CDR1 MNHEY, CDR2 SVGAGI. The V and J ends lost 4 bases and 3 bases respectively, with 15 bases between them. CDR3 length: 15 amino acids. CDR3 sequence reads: CASSSLRRVDTEAFF. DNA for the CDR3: TGTGCCAGCAGTTCTTTGAGGAGGGTGGACACTGAAGCTTTCTTT.

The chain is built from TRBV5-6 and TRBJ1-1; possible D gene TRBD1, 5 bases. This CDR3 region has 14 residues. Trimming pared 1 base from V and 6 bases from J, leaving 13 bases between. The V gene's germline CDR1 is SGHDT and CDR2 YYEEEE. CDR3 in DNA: TGTGCCAGCAGCTTGAATTATGGGGGGTCTGAAGCTTTCTTT. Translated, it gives CASSLNYGGSEAFF.

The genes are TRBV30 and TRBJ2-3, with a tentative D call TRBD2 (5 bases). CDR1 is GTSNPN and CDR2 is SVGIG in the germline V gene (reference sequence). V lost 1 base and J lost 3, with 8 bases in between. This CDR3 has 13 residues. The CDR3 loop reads CAWSGSGTDTQYF. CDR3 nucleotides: TGTGCCTGGAGTGGTTCGGGAACAGATACGCAGTATTTT.

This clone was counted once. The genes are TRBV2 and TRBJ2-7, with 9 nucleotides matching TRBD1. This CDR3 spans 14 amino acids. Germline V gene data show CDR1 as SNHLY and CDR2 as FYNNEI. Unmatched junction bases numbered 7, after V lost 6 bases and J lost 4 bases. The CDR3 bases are TGTGCCAGCAGAACCGGGACAGGGCTTTACGAGCAGTACTTC. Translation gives CASRTGTGLYEQYF.

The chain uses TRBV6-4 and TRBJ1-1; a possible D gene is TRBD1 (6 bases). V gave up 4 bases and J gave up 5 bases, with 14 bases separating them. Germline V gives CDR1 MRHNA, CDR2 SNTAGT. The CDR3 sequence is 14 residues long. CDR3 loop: CASSVRGGNTEAFF. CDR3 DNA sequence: TGTGCCAGCAGTGTAAGAGGGGGTAATACTGAAGCTTTCTTT.

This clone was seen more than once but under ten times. DNA of the CDR3: TGTGCCAGCAGCCGAGGGGCAACCTTCTCCTACGAGCAGTACTTC. Protein sequence: CASSRGATFSYEQYF. The V gene is TRBV7-9, the J gene TRBJ2-7; either TRBD1 or TRBD2 may supply D (5 bases each). CDR1 and CDR2 (germline): SEHNR, FQNEAQ (reference sequence). This CDR3 region has 15 residues. Trimming took 5 bases from V and 0 from J, leaving 14 bases between them.

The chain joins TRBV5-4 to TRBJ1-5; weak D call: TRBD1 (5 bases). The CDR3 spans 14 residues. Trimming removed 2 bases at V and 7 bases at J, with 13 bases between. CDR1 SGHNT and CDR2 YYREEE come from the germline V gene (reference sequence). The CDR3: CASSFGQGEQPQHF. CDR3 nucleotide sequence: TGTGCCAGCAGCTTTGGCCAGGGCGAACAGCCCCAGCATTTT. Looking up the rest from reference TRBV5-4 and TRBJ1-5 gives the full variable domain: ETGVTQSPTHLIKTRGQQVTLRCSSQSGHNTVSWYQQALGQGPQFIFQYYREEENGRGNFPPRFSGLQFPNYSSELNVNALELDDSALYLCASSFGQGEQPQHFGDGTRLSIL.

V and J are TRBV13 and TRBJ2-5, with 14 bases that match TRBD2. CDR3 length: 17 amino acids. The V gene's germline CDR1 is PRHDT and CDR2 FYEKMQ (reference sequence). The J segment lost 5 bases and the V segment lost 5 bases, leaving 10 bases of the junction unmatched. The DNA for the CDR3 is TGTGCCAGCAGCACTAGACTAGCGGGGGGGCCACAGGAGACCCAGTACTTC. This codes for CASSTRLAGGPQETQYF.

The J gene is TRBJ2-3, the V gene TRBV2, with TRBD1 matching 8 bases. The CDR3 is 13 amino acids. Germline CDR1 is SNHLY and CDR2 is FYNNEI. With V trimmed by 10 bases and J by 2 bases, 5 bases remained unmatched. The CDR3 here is CANRDRFTDTQYF. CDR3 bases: TGTGCCAACCGGGACAGGTTCACAGATACGCAGTATTTT.

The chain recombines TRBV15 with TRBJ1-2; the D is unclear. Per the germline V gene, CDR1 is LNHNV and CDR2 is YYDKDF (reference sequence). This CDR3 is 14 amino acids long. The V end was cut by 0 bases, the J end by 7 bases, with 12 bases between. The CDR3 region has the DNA TGTGCCACCAGCAGAGAGATAGAGCTCAGTGGCTACACCTTC. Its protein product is CATSREIELSGYTF.

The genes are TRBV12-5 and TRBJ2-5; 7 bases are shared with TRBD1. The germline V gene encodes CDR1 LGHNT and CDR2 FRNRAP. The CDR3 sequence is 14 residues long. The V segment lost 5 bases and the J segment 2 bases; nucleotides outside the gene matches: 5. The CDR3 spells CASGPGQAQETQYF. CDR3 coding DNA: TGTGCTAGTGGTCCAGGACAGGCTCAAGAGACCCAGTACTTC.

The CDR3 spells CASRGGLTNKAGWTEAFF. CDR3 sequence (DNA): TGTGCCAGCAGGGGGGGTCTCACCAATAAAGCAGGTTGGACTGAAGCTTTCTTT. The rearrangement links TRBV5-8 to TRBJ1-1; D is perhaps TRBD1 (5 bases). Trimming stripped 5 bases from V and 5 bases from J, with 28 bases between. CDR1 and CDR2 from the germline V gene are SGHTS and YDEGEE. This CDR3 has 18 amino acids.